The 28 T cell receptor beta chains reported below all come from one sample, sequenced in a study of response to subunit inactivated influenza vaccine (dated by TCRdb to between 2017 and 2018). The library was made by RT-PCR. The data were produced on an Illumina HiSeq 2500. The raw public data were reprocessed by TCRdb itself: fastp quality trimming at Q25, MiXCR clonotype calling, in-frame beta chains only. Rows are unified per CDR3 protein, each entry keeping the most common DNA and genes. Recorded for this sample are hundreds of thousands of distinct CDR3 sequences; 13% to 15% of them occurred a single time. The ten most abundant clones make up roughly 7.2% of the sample. The input for sequencing was PBMCs from blood, taken less than 15 days before vaccination. Receptor source: a man between 45 and 60 years old who received an inactivated influenza vaccine. Donor details come from another sample of the same person, matched by shared clones.

This chain connects TRBV2 to TRBJ2-3; 11 bases agree with TRBD2. Losses at the gene ends were 8 bases for V and 2 bases for J; bases not matched to a gene: 6. This CDR3 region has 15 residues. Per germline, CDR1 SNHLY and CDR2 FYNNEI. The CDR3 reads CASGPGLAATDTQYF. CDR3 nucleotide sequence: TGTGCCAGCGGACCGGGACTAGCGGCCACAGATACGCAGTATTTT.

This rearrangement joins TRBV29-1 to TRBJ2-3, with D possibly matching TRBD2 (7 bases). From germline, CDR1 is SQVTM and CDR2 ANQGSEA. Trimming stripped 0 bases from V and 3 bases from J, with 13 bases between. The CDR3 extends over 15 amino acids. The CDR3 region has the DNA TGCAGCGTTGAAGATGTTGCGGGGGCGACAGATACGCAGTATTTT. It specifies CSVEDVAGATDTQYF.

The chain carries TRBV20-1 and TRBJ1-2; 7 bases map to TRBD1. The CDR3 runs 15 residues. Germline V gene sequence: CDR1 DFQATT, CDR2 SNEGSKA (reference sequence). Trimming removed 3 bases from V and 2 bases from J; junction bases left unmatched: 9. In nucleotides, the CDR3 is TGCAGTGCTAGCGCGACAGGGAACCTCAACTATGGCTACACCTTC. Translated, it gives CSASATGNLNYGYTF.

This clonotype turned up a few times. The CDR3 reads CASIPGGTGSYEQYF. In DNA, the CDR3 is TGTGCCAGCATCCCAGGGGGGACAGGGTCCTACGAGCAGTACTTC. The chain combines TRBV28 with TRBJ2-7; 9 nucleotides line up with TRBD1. The V gene's germline CDR1 is MDHEN and CDR2 SYDVKM. V shed 7 bases, J shed 1 base, and the junction held 8 bases outside the gene matches. The CDR3 consists of 15 residues.

The table lists this clonotype with a few counts. The V and J genes are TRBV21-1 and TRBJ1-5. TRBV21-1 is a pseudogene. CDR3 length equals 16 residues. The CDR3 DNA sequence: TGTGCCAGCAGTCGGCTCGGCCAGGTTAGCAATCAGCCCCAGCATTTT. Translation: CASSRLGQVSNQPQHF.

As regards this clonotype: Since the CDR3 does not end with the conserved phenylalanine or tryptophan, this likely comes from a read error. Because the CDR3's place on the DNA is in doubt, the DNA is left out and the CDR3 is given as listed by TCRdb. This sequence joins TRBV6-2 or TRBV6-3 and TRBJ2-1; the table names TRBD2, a call not compared with the DNA. The CDR3 is 12 residues long, ends included. Per the germline V gene, CDR1 is MNHEY and CDR2 is SVGEGT. The CDR3 protein is CASSSPPSGGQI.

This clonotype was seen more than once but under ten times. The CDR3: CASGRTGFSYEQYF. The CDR3 nucleotides read TGTGCCAGCGGTAGAACAGGGTTCTCCTACGAGCAGTACTTC. The chain carries TRBV28 and TRBJ2-7; perhaps TRBD1 as D (6 bases). The germline CDR1 and CDR2 sequences are MDHEN and SYDVKM. The V end lost 8 bases, the J end lost 0 bases, and 14 bases lay between the germline ends. The CDR3 runs 14 residues. Combining the CDR3 with reference TRBV28 and TRBJ2-7 gives the whole variable domain DVKVTQSSRYLVKRTGEKVFLECVQDMDHENMFWYRQDPGLGLRLIYFSYDVKMKEKGDIPEGYSVSREKKERFSLILESASTNQTSMYLCASGRTGFSYEQYFGPGTRLTVT.

The rearrangement joins TRBV2 to TRBJ2-5; D uncertain. The germline V gene has CDR1 SNHLY and CDR2 FYNNEI. The CDR3 covers 12 residues. Trimming shortened V by 6 bases and J by 3 bases, and 8 bases separated the two germline ends. The CDR3 nucleotides are TGTGCCAGCAGGAGTTTAGAAGAGACCCAGTACTTC. Translated: CASRSLEETQYF. The full variable domain, with the rest looked up from reference TRBV2 and TRBJ2-5, is EPEVTQTPSHQVTQMGQEVILRCVPISNHLYFYWYRQILGQKVEFLVSFYNNEISEKSEIFDDQFSVERPDGSNFTLKIRSTKLEDSAMYFCASRSLEETQYFGPGTRLLVL.

V gene TRBV15 combines with J gene TRBJ2-7; a weak D match, TRBD2 (5 bases). The ends were cut back, 0 bases at V and 2 bases at J, with 23 bases in the middle. Germline-derived CDR1 and CDR2 are LNHNV and YYDKDF (reference sequence). The CDR3 is made up of 19 amino acids. CDR3 DNA: TGTGCCACCAGCAGAGATCCCTTACCCGGACTGAACTTCCCCTACGAGCAGTACTTC. Its translation: CATSRDPLPGLNFPYEQYF.

The V gene is TRBV20-1, the J gene TRBJ2-3, with D unclear. The V gene's germline CDR1 is DFQATT and CDR2 SNEGSKA (reference sequence). V dropped 1 base and J dropped 0 bases, with 8 bases sitting between them. The CDR3 length is 14 residues. The CDR3 DNA sequence: TGCAGTGCTAGAGGGTTTGGGAGCACAGATACGCAGTATTTT. Translating gives CSARGFGSTDTQYF.

This clonotype was recorded many times. CDR3 DNA: TGCGCCAGCAGCCGACGACAGGGATGGGACACCGGGGAGCTGTTTTTT. Translation: CASSRRQGWDTGELFF. The chain is built from TRBV4-1 and TRBJ2-2, with 7 positions matching TRBD1. Per the germline V gene, CDR1 is MGHRA and CDR2 is YSYEKL. Unmatched junction bases numbered 8, after V lost 4 bases and J lost 3 bases. The CDR3 contains 16 residues.

This clonotype was observed many times. The rearrangement uses TRBV6-5 and TRBJ1-1; 8 positions agree with TRBD1. The CDR3 runs 15 residues. Germline values: CDR1 MNHEY, CDR2 SVGAGI. After removal of 3 bases from V and 5 bases from J, the junction contained 8 bases not matched to a gene. CDR3 in amino acids: CASSYSGQGGTEAFF. The CDR3 DNA reads TGTGCCAGCAGTTATTCCGGACAGGGAGGAACTGAAGCTTTCTTT.

This clonotype was detected only a few times. One end of the junction varies from germline; a read error may be responsible. The V and J genes are TRBV7-2 and TRBJ2-7; no clear D. The V gene's germline CDR1 is SGHTA and CDR2 FQGNSA. The CDR3 sequence is 11 residues long. CDR3 in amino acids: CASSEVSTRHF. The CDR3 nucleotides read TGTGCCAGCAGCGAGGTTTCGACTCGGCACTTC.

This chain links TRBV20-1 with TRBJ2-7; the match to TRBD2 covers 10 bases. Germline assignment: CDR1 DFQATT and CDR2 SNEGSKA (reference sequence). The V gene end was trimmed by 3 bases and the J gene end by 6 bases; junction bases not matched to a gene: 8. The CDR3 has 14 amino acids. The CDR3 bases are TGCAGTGCTAGGATTACTAGCGGGATGGGCGAGCAGTACTTC. It translates to CSARITSGMGEQYF.

The chain is built from TRBV29-1 and TRBJ2-1, with 7 nucleotides matching TRBD1. This CDR3 is 14 amino acids long. Germline trimming cut 2 bases from V and 9 bases from J; bases unmatched to any gene: 10. CDR1 SQVTM and CDR2 ANQGSEA come from the germline V gene. The CDR3 nucleotides read TGCAGCGTTGAACCCGGTCACAGGGGTAGTGAGCAGTTCTTC. Translating gives CSVEPGHRGSEQFF.

The CDR3 here is CASSITGGRREAFF. CDR3 nucleotides: TGCGCCAGCAGCATAACAGGGGGCCGACGCGAAGCTTTCTTT. This rearrangement joins TRBV5-1 to TRBJ1-1, with TRBD1 identical over 9 bases. The CDR3 consists of 14 residues. V was clipped by 4 bases and J by 8 bases; unmatched bases: 9. Germline V CDR1 and CDR2: SGHRS, YFSETQ.

This clonotype was seen only a few times. This CDR3 is CASSRPRGQNIQYF. CDR3 nucleotides: TGTGCCAGCAGCCGGCCGAGGGGGCAAAACATTCAGTACTTC. The chain joins TRBV7-9 to TRBJ2-4, with TRBD1 matching over 7 bases. V gave up 5 bases and J gave up 5 bases; unmatched junction bases: 6. The CDR3 runs to 14 residues. Germline CDR1 is SEHNR and CDR2 is FQNEAQ (reference sequence).

This chain links TRBV7-9 with TRBJ2-3, with TRBD1 matching 7 bases. Germline CDR1 SEHNR, CDR2 FQNEAQ (reference sequence). The CDR3 runs 17 residues. Trimming cost V 2 bases and J 0 bases; bases outside gene matches: 8. As DNA, the CDR3 is TGTGCCAGCAGCTTACTGCGGTTGGGACAGAGCACAGATACGCAGTATTTT. It is translated as CASSLLRLGQSTDTQYF.

This rearrangement joins TRBV4-2 to TRBJ2-7; 8 bases match TRBD1. Germline lookup yields CDR1 LGHNA and CDR2 YNFKEQ. This CDR3 comprises 16 residues. With V trimmed by 3 bases and J by 0 bases, 7 bases remained unmatched. CDR3 protein: CASSQEWTGNSYEQYF. CDR3 nucleotide sequence: TGTGCCAGCAGCCAGGAATGGACAGGGAACTCCTACGAGCAGTACTTC.

The chain couples TRBV9 to TRBJ2-1, with TRBD2 as a possible D gene (5 bases). V gave up 0 bases and J gave up 3 bases, with 16 bases separating them. CDR1 and CDR2 (germline): SGDLS, YYNGEE. CDR3 length: 17 amino acids. This CDR3 reads CASSVGRIGLNYNEQFF. DNA for the CDR3: TGTGCCAGCAGCGTAGGGAGGATAGGATTAAACTACAATGAGCAGTTCTTC.

This clonotype was picked up a small number of times. The chain links TRBV12-3 or TRBV12-4 to TRBJ2-2, with 7 bases that match TRBD1. The CDR3 runs 14 residues. J gave up 4 bases and V 6 bases, and 5 bases lay outside the gene matches. The CDR3 sequence: CASREGQPTGELFF. The CDR3 nucleotides read TGTGCCAGCAGAGAGGGACAGCCCACCGGGGAGCTGTTTTTT.

The rearrangement joins TRBV6-5 to TRBJ2-5, with D maybe TRBD1 (5 bases). This CDR3 comprises 13 residues. Germline V lookup: CDR1 MNHEY, CDR2 SVGAGI. V dropped 2 bases and J dropped 6 bases, with 10 bases sitting between them. The CDR3 protein is CASSYGAAQTQYF. The CDR3 coding sequence is TGTGCCAGCAGTTACGGGGCAGCGCAGACCCAGTACTTC.

The CDR3 DNA reads TGTGCCAGCAGGCCGAGTTCTGGAAACACCATATATTTT. Protein sequence: CASRPSSGNTIYF. The chain couples TRBV12-3 or TRBV12-4 to TRBJ1-3; D not resolved. This CDR3 spans 13 amino acids. V gave up 6 bases and J gave up 1 base, with 7 bases separating them.

This clonotype was recorded a few times. The chain has TRBV7-6 and TRBJ2-3, with 10 bases that match TRBD2. Germline loops: CDR1 SGHVS, CDR2 FNYEAQ. The V and J ends lost 4 bases and 2 bases, in that order; junction bases with no gene match: 3. The CDR3 covers 15 residues. The CDR3 loop is CASSSGLAYTDTQYF. The CDR3 DNA follows: TGTGCCAGCAGCTCGGGACTAGCGTACACAGATACGCAGTATTTT.

In DNA form, the CDR3 reads TGTGCCAGCAGTTTACTGAGAGGCGGGGGGAGGAACACTGAAGCTTTCTTT. Its translation is CASSLLRGGGRNTEAFF. The chain is built from TRBV12-3 or TRBV12-4 and TRBJ1-1; possible D gene TRBD1, 5 bases. Trimming cost V 2 bases and J 1 base, with 17 bases left between them. This CDR3 has 17 residues.

In this sample, this clonotype turned up many times. The CDR3 sequence: CASSLDRLRGYTF. The CDR3 DNA sequence: TGTGCCAGCTCCCTGGACAGACTACGCGGCTACACCTTC. The rearrangement links TRBV18 to TRBJ1-2, with D possibly being TRBD1 (6 bases). The CDR3 extends over 13 amino acids. Deletions cut 6 bases from V and 8 bases from J, with 16 bases between. Germline lookup yields CDR1 KGHSH and CDR2 LQKENI.

J is TRBJ2-1 and V is TRBV27, with D perhaps TRBD1 (6 bases). The CDR3 totals 16 residues. Germline assignment: CDR1 MNHEY and CDR2 SMNVEV (reference sequence). Trimming removed 8 bases from V and 2 bases from J, with 19 bases in between. The CDR3 here is CASRAYRGGAYNEQFF. CDR3 sequence (DNA): TGTGCCAGCCGGGCGTATCGAGGGGGAGCCTACAATGAGCAGTTCTTC.

In this sample, this clonotype turned up many times. The chain carries TRBV5-1 and TRBJ2-1, with D hard to call. The CDR3 sequence is 13 residues long. Germline lookup yields CDR1 SGHRS and CDR2 YFSETQ. V was pared by 3 bases and J by 6 bases, with 10 bases between. This chain's CDR3 is CASSSTYGNEQFF. In DNA, the CDR3 is TGCGCCAGCAGCTCTACCTACGGCAATGAGCAGTTCTTC.